The source of this T cell receptor (beta chain) is a study of T cell responses to AZD1222 COVID-19 vaccine. Overall study results and limits: Regions 160-218 and 743-854 held dominance among vaccine-associated CD4 TCRs, which spanned spike.

Details on this clone: The target antigen is unknown.

CDR1 is MGHDK and CDR2 is SYGVNS in the germline V gene. CDR3 length: 12 amino acids. Trimming cost V 4 bases and J 4 bases, with 7 bases left between them. The table came from immunoSEQ multiplex PCR; TCRdb's copy has only in-frame clones and leaves some out. In the table there are tens of thousands of clones, around 90% of which are singletons. The chain employs TRBV25-1 and TRBJ1-1; the D gene is possibly TRBD1 (6 bases). The TCR comes from an adult in good health. The source was peripheral blood, collected on day 0 of AZD1222 vaccination. The CDR3 reads CASSVRGTEAFF. Here the CDR3 DNA reads TGTGCCAGCAGTGTCAGGGGCACTGAAGCTTTCTTT.